A single sample gave rise to the 24 T cell receptor beta chains below, sequenced in a study of radiotherapy plus CTLA-4 blockade in lung cancer. Measured with immunoSEQ multiplex PCR; TCRdb has only the in-frame clones, and not every one. This table has roughly 25,000 clones, approximately 70% appearing once. The source was peripheral blood, collected from a patient treated with radiotherapy plus ipilimumab. All receptors come from a human donor with non-small cell lung cancer who had stable disease on radiotherapy plus ipilimumab.

This clone has a handful of counts. The J gene is TRBJ2-5, the V gene TRBV19, with TRBD1 matching over 8 bases. CDR3 length equals 15 residues. Germline-derived CDR1 and CDR2 are LNHDA and SQIVND (reference sequence). V shed 1 base, J shed 4 bases, and the junction held 5 bases outside the gene matches. CDR3 region: CASSIGQGARETQYF. As DNA, the CDR3 is TGTGCCAGTAGTATAGGGCAGGGGGCGCGAGAGACCCAGTACTTC.

The chain recombines TRBV7-2 with TRBJ2-7, with 11 bases that match TRBD1. Germline V gene data show CDR1 as SGHTA and CDR2 as FQGNSA. V was clipped by 5 bases and J by 4 bases; unmatched bases: 4. The CDR3 covers 14 residues. In nucleotides, the CDR3 is TGTGCCAGCAGCCCACGGGACAGGGGGTACGAGCAGTACTTC. It codes for CASSPRDRGYEQYF.

This clone appeared once. Mismatch with germline at one junction end may stem from a read error. The rearrangement links TRBV27 to TRBJ2-1; TRBD2 aligns across 7 bases. CDR1 is MNHEY and CDR2 is SMNVEV in the germline V gene (reference sequence). CDR3 size: 15 residues. The CDR3, as DNA: TGTGCCAGCAGCCGGGATAGCGGGTGGTACAGTGAGCAGTTCTTC. Encoded protein: CASSRDSGWYSEQFF.

The V gene is TRBV5-6, the J gene TRBJ1-4; a weak D match, TRBD1 (5 bases). The CDR3 spans 14 residues. The V gene's germline CDR1 is SGHDT and CDR2 YYEEEE. V was clipped by 4 bases and J by 4 bases, with 11 bases between them. CDR3 residues: CASSPGRLNEKLFF. CDR3 nucleotide sequence: TGTGCCAGCAGCCCGGGACGGCTTAATGAAAAACTGTTTTTT.

The rearrangement links TRBV28 to TRBJ2-7; D ambiguous. Trimming took off 5 bases at V and 2 bases at J, with 19 bases between the two ends. This CDR3 contains 16 residues. Germline lookup yields CDR1 MDHEN and CDR2 SYDVKM. The CDR3 DNA reads TGTGCCAGCAGTAGTCCTAACCCCCTGCGAACCTACGAGCAGTACTTC. Its translation: CASSSPNPLRTYEQYF.

V is TRBV7-2 and J is TRBJ2-1, with D possibly matching TRBD1 (8 bases). The germline gives CDR1 SGHTA, CDR2 FQGNSA. Trimming left V 5 bases short and J 4 bases short, with 15 bases between. This CDR3 comprises 15 residues. In DNA form, the CDR3 reads TGTGCCAGCAGCCCACAGGGGGGGGTGTACAATGAGCAGTTCTTC. This gives the protein CASSPQGGVYNEQFF.

V usage is TRBV7-8 and J usage is TRBJ2-2; TRBD1 aligns across 10 bases. Germline trimming cut 5 bases from V and 13 bases from J; bases unmatched to any gene: 13. Looked up from germline, CDR1 is SGHVS and CDR2 is FQNEAQ. The CDR3 length is 15 residues. The CDR3 here is CASSTAGTGALRLFF. CDR3 sequence (DNA): TGTGCCAGCAGCACCGCCGGGACAGGGGCTTTAAGGCTGTTTTTT.

This clone was counted between two and nine times. This rearrangement joins TRBV6-5 to TRBJ2-1, with no clear D. V lost 2 bases and J 5 bases, leaving 10 bases between the germline ends. Per germline, CDR1 MNHEY and CDR2 SVGAGI. The CDR3 has 14 amino acids. DNA for the CDR3: TGTGCCAGCAGTTACGCCCTACTCAACAATGAGCAGTTCTTC. Amino acid sequence: CASSYALLNNEQFF.

This chain joins TRBV9 and TRBJ2-1, with 7 bases lining up with TRBD2. The CDR3 runs to 16 residues. The junction had 14 bases not matched to a gene; V was cut back by 5 bases and J by 6 bases. The germline gives CDR1 SGDLS, CDR2 YYNGEE. The CDR3 loop is CASSPNVGEGLNEQFF. The CDR3 DNA reads as TGTGCCAGCAGTCCAAACGTGGGGGAGGGGCTCAATGAGCAGTTCTTC.

The rearrangement links TRBV11-2 to TRBJ1-2, with 8 positions matching TRBD1. The CDR3 has 14 residues. V was clipped by 5 bases and J by 6 bases; unmatched bases: 8. CDR1 is SGHAT, CDR2 FQNNGV, per germline. As DNA, the CDR3 is TGTGCCAGCAGCCCCATACGGACAGGGCATGGCTACACCTTC. This sequence encodes CASSPIRTGHGYTF.

J is TRBJ2-3 and V is TRBV19, with D possibly matching TRBD2 (6 bases). The CDR3 runs to 15 residues. The V gene lost 5 bases and the J gene lost 1 base, with 13 bases spanning the gap. The germline CDR1 and CDR2 sequences are LNHDA and SQIVND (reference sequence). Here the CDR3 DNA reads TGTGCCAGTAGTTTGGGGGGAGACGGCACAGATACGCAGTATTTT. It specifies CASSLGGDGTDTQYF.

The gene calls are TRBV19 and TRBJ1-1, with TRBD1 matching over 8 bases. The CDR3 consists of 15 residues. Germline CDR1 LNHDA, CDR2 SQIVND (reference sequence). J was trimmed by 4 bases and V by 1 base; bases with no gene match: 5. CDR3: CASSIAAGGVTEAFF. CDR3 nucleotides: TGTGCCAGTAGTATAGCGGCAGGGGGCGTCACTGAAGCTTTCTTT.

The rearrangement joins TRBV2 to TRBJ1-2, with D possibly being TRBD1 (5 bases). CDR1 and CDR2 from the germline V gene are SNHLY and FYNNEI. This CDR3 is 15 amino acids long. V was shortened by 6 bases and J by 0 bases, with 14 bases between the two germline ends. Here the CDR3 reads CASSPMGPTNYGYTF. The CDR3 DNA reads TGTGCCAGCAGCCCCATGGGACCCACTAACTATGGCTACACCTTC. The whole variable domain, remainder taken from reference TRBV2 and TRBJ1-2, is EPEVTQTPSHQVTQMGQEVILRCVPISNHLYFYWYRQILGQKVEFLVSFYNNEISEKSEIFDDQFSVERPDGSNFTLKIRSTKLEDSAMYFCASSPMGPTNYGYTFGSGTRLTVV.

The rearrangement uses TRBV19 and TRBJ1-5; no clear D. V lost 2 bases and J lost 6, with 5 bases in between. This CDR3 comprises 12 residues. Germline V gives CDR1 LNHDA, CDR2 SQIVND (reference sequence). The CDR3 loop is CASSIWGQPQHF. For the CDR3, the DNA is TGTGCCAGTAGTATATGGGGTCAGCCCCAGCATTTT.

The genes are TRBV19 and TRBJ2-1, with 11 nucleotides matching TRBD2. J was trimmed by 2 bases and V by 10 bases; bases with no gene match: 13. Germline V gene sequence: CDR1 LNHDA, CDR2 SQIVND (reference sequence). The CDR3 totals 17 residues. CDR3 residues: CANSGRVSTDPYNEQFF. The CDR3 DNA sequence: TGTGCCAATAGCGGGAGGGTGTCGACGGACCCCTACAATGAGCAGTTCTTC. The whole variable domain, remainder taken from reference TRBV19 and TRBJ2-1, is DGGITQSPKYLFRKEGQNVTLSCEQNLNHDAMYWYRQDPGQGLRLIYYSQIVNDFQKGDIAEGYSVSREKKESFPLTVTSAQKNPTAFYLCANSGRVSTDPYNEQFFGPGTRLTVL.

This sequence joins TRBV11-3 and TRBJ2-6, with no clear D. The germline gives CDR1 SGHNT, CDR2 YENEEA. Trimming took off 1 base at V and 0 bases at J, with 10 bases between the two ends. The CDR3 loop spans 17 amino acids. CDR3 amino acids: CASSLVAPRSGANVLTF. CDR3 nucleotide sequence: TGTGCCAGCAGCTTAGTTGCACCTCGCTCTGGGGCCAACGTCCTGACTTTC.

This rearrangement joins TRBV27 to TRBJ1-2; 8 bases line up with TRBD1. CDR1 and CDR2 from the germline V gene are MNHEY and SMNVEV (reference sequence). The V segment lost 5 bases and the J segment 4 bases; nucleotides outside the gene matches: 6. The CDR3 loop spans 14 amino acids. The CDR3 DNA sequence: TGTGCCAGCAGTGACCGGGACAGGTTCTATGGCTACACCTTC. Translated, it gives CASSDRDRFYGYTF.

The chain uses TRBV2 and TRBJ2-1; D is undetermined. With 5 bases removed from V and 6 bases from J, the gap between germline ends came to 11 bases. The germline CDR1 and CDR2 sequences are SNHLY and FYNNEI. The CDR3 covers 13 residues. CDR3 nucleotide sequence: TGTGCCAGCAGTATAAGGGTGCTCAATGAGCAGTTCTTC. Protein: CASSIRVLNEQFF.

V gene TRBV7-9 combines with J gene TRBJ2-3; a weak D match, TRBD1 (5 bases). Germline CDR1 is SEHNR and CDR2 is FQNEAQ (reference sequence). V was trimmed by 2 bases and J by 2 bases, leaving 14 bases between them. The CDR3 consists of 16 residues. The CDR3 DNA sequence: TGTGCCAGCAGCTTATTGGGGCATACCAACACAGATACGCAGTATTTT. Protein sequence: CASSLLGHTNTDTQYF.

The J gene is TRBJ1-1, the V gene TRBV5-8; no firm D call. The germline CDR1 and CDR2 sequences are SGHTS and YDEGEE. V lost 0 bases, J lost 4 bases, and 25 bases lay in between. This CDR3 comprises 19 residues. CDR3 DNA: TGTGCCAGCAGCTTGGTAAGGGTCAGTGGAGTTCTTCGGGGCACTGAAGCTTTCTTT. Its translation is CASSLVRVSGVLRGTEAFF.

This clone was counted only a few times. This chain uses TRBV7-9 with TRBJ2-7; 10 bases fit TRBD2. This CDR3 has 13 residues. The germline gives CDR1 SEHNR, CDR2 FQNEAQ (reference sequence). V shed 2 bases and J 6 bases; nucleotides not matched to a gene: 1. The CDR3: CASSLLAGVEQYF. The CDR3 nucleotides are TGTGCCAGCAGCTTACTAGCGGGAGTCGAGCAGTACTTC.

The chain is built from TRBV11-1 and TRBJ2-1; D might be TRBD2 (6 bases). This CDR3 region has 17 residues. Trimming removed 3 bases at V and 1 base at J, with 16 bases between. The germline gives CDR1 SGHAT, CDR2 FQDESV (reference sequence). The CDR3 DNA follows: TGTGCCAGCAGCTTGGGGAGCGGAGGGGTGTCCTACAATGAGCAGTTCTTC. It translates to CASSLGSGGVSYNEQFF. Supplemented by reference TRBV11-1 and TRBJ2-1, the full variable domain reads EAEVAQSPRYKITEKSQAVAFWCDPISGHATLYWYRQILGQGPELLVQFQDESVVDDSQLPKDRFSAERLKGVDSTLKIQPAELGDSAMYLCASSLGSGGVSYNEQFFGPGTRLTVL.

V gene TRBV19 combines with J gene TRBJ1-2; D might be TRBD1 (5 bases). The germline V gene has CDR1 LNHDA and CDR2 SQIVND (reference sequence). V was cut by 3 bases and J by 2 bases, with 16 bases left in between. The CDR3 covers 16 residues. The CDR3 loop reads CASSIGGANGNYGYTF. The CDR3 bases are TGTGCCAGTAGTATTGGAGGGGCCAACGGAAACTATGGCTACACCTTC.

This clone was seen once. The chain recombines TRBV7-2 with TRBJ2-4; 8 bases align to TRBD2. From germline, CDR1 is SGHTA and CDR2 FQGNSA. V lost 5 bases, J lost 0 bases, and 9 bases stayed unmatched. The CDR3 extends over 17 amino acids. CDR3 residues: CASSPTPLAGAKNIQYF. For the CDR3, the DNA is TGTGCCAGCAGCCCGACTCCTCTAGCGGGAGCCAAAAACATTCAGTACTTC.